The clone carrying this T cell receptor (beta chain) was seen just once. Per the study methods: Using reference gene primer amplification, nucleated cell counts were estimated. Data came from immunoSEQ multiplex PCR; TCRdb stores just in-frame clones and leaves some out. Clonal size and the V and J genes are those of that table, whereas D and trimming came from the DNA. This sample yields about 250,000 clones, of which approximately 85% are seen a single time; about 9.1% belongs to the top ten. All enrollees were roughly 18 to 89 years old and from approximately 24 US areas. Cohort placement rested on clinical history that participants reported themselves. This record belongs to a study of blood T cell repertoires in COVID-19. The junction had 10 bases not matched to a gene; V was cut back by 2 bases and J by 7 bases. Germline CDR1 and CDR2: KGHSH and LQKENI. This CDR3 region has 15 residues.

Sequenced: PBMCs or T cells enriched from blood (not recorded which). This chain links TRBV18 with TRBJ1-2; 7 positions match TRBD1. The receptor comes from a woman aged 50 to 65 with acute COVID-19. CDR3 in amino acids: CASSPEATGNSGYTF. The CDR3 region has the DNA TGTGCCAGCTCACCAGAGGCGACAGGGAATTCTGGCTACACCTTC.